This TCR beta chain was found in a study of human T cells and chemical hapten exposure. V lost 5 bases, J lost 3 bases, and 5 bases stayed unmatched. Germline lookup yields CDR1 SGHTA and CDR2 FQGTGA. This CDR3 region has 15 residues. Time point denoted: pre-sensitization, week 0. Described treatment: therapeutic diphenylcyclopropenone sensitization with weekly scalp DPC. TCRdb re-called the RACE reads with MiXCR, one entry per CDR3 protein. Of a few hundred thousand distinct CDR3 sequences detected, 4.5% to 7% appear once; the ten largest clones hold 7% to 10%. Study results and limitations: Unchanged with DPC sensitization were TCRs above 1 in 1000 frequency.

Points on this clonotype: Its antigen remains unknown.

V is TRBV7-3 and J is TRBJ1-2; TRBD1 agrees at 11 bases. This sample comprised whole blood, obtained in connection with sensitization to the hapten diphenylcyclopropenone (DPC). The receptor was derived from a woman under 30 with alopecia areata. Some clones in this sample may be carry-over from other donors' samples. This CDR3 is CASSPWGQGDYGYTF. Here the CDR3 DNA reads TGTGCCAGCAGCCCCTGGGGACAGGGGGACTATGGCTACACCTTC.